This record looks at one T cell receptor (beta chain) sequence and its context. Antigen unknown. The sample comes from a study of cytomegalovirus exposure and HLA in healthy donors. About the study: Genetic ancestry analysis placed around 76% of the approximately 400 donors that were genotyped in the Caucasian-associated cluster. The study's findings and limits: Accounts indicate the classifier identified cytomegalovirus status with strong specificity and sensitivity.

PCR employed 60 Vbeta and 13 Jbeta primers. How the authors handled the data: Later work found 80 million or so unique TCR beta chains, with about 10 million shared. Libraries were prepared by immunoSEQ multiplex PCR; TCRdb keeps only in-frame clonotypes and omits some of them. V and J calls plus clone size are reproduced from that table; the DNA served to infer D and trimming. Of around 150,000 clones in the sample, roughly 85% were seen once. The sample consisted of PBMCs. The TCR originated in a man in his forties or fifties in good health and CMV-seropositive.

The CDR3 spells CASSGLAGGFEQYF. The CDR3 nucleotides are TGCGCCAGCAGCGGGTTAGCGGGAGGCTTCGAGCAGTACTTC. The genes are TRBV5-1 and TRBJ2-7; 10 bases agree with TRBD2. V was pared by 4 bases and J by 6 bases, with 7 bases of the junction left unmatched. This CDR3 comprises 14 residues. Germline V gene sequence: CDR1 SGHRS, CDR2 YFSETQ.